Listed below are T cell receptor beta chains from one sample, sequenced in a study of blood T cell repertoires in COVID-19. Libraries were prepared by immunoSEQ multiplex PCR; TCRdb keeps only in-frame clonotypes and omits some of them. Of about 150,000 clones listed, 90% to 95% are singletons. The sample comprised peripheral blood. These TCRs come from a man aged 45-65 years with acute or convalescent COVID-19. Both conserved end residues are part of each CDR3. Fields, in order: D gene, clone size, CDR3 length, J gene, V gene, CDR3 protein, CDR3 DNA. A D gene is named only where the DNA matches it firmly. Clone size is shown for a subset of rows, as once, few, many or a class of expanded clone.

>-|-|14|TRBJ2-1|TRBV27
CASSLGEGGLLQFF
TGTGCCAGCAGTTTGGGAGAGGGAGGTCTCTTGCAGTTCTTC
>-|-|16|TRBJ2-4|TRBV5-4
CASSAVTGRTKNIQYF
TGTGCCAGCAGCGCAGTTACGGGTCGGACCAAAAACATTCAGTACTTC
>-|-|15|TRBJ1-2|TRBV7-2
CASSLGSGSLYGYTF
TGTGCCAGCAGCTTAGGTTCGGGATCCCTTTATGGCTACACCTTC
>-|-|12|TRBJ1-6|TRBV6-2/TRBV6-3
CASSYLSSPLHF
TGTGCCAGCAGTTACCTTTCTTCACCCCTCCACTTT
>-|-|18|TRBJ1-5|TRBV6-2/TRBV6-3
CASSYSDRGGYSNQPQHF
TGTGCCAGCAGTTACTCAGACCGTGGGGGGTATAGCAATCAGCCCCAGCATTTT
>-|-|14|TRBJ2-7|TRBV6-5
CASSYSTGDYEQYF
TGTGCCAGCAGTTACTCCACGGGGGACTACGAGCAGTACTTC
>TRBD2|-|17|TRBJ2-5|TRBV15
CATSRDPIYGRQETQYF
TGTGCCACCAGCAGAGACCCGATCTACGGGAGGCAAGAGACCCAGTACTTC
>TRBD1|-|17|TRBJ2-2|TRBV3-1/TRBV3-2
CASSQGDRGLGFGELFF
TGTGCCAGCAGCCAAGGGGACAGGGGGCTGGGCTTCGGGGAGCTGTTTTTT
>TRBD1|-|15|TRBJ1-2|TRBV9
CASSVGTGLGYGYTF
TGTGCCAGCAGCGTAGGGACAGGGCTCGGCTATGGCTACACCTTC
>TRBD2|-|15|TRBJ2-1|TRBV27
CASSLSGTRFAEQFF
TGTGCCAGCAGTTTATCAGGGACTAGGTTCGCTGAGCAGTTCTTC
>-|few|15|TRBJ1-2|TRBV5-4
CASSFSQMINYGYTF
TGTGCCAGCAGCTTCTCCCAGATGATTAACTATGGCTACACCTTC
>TRBD2|-|15|TRBJ2-7|TRBV6-5
CASSYSPLGGWEQYF
TGTGCCAGCAGTTACTCCCCCCTGGGAGGGTGGGAGCAGTACTTC
>TRBD1|-|13|TRBJ1-2|TRBV23-1
CASSGQDRSGYTF
TGCGCCAGCAGTGGACAGGATAGAAGTGGCTACACCTTC
>TRBD2|once|13|TRBJ2-7|TRBV4-1
CASSQSIAGEQYF
TGCGCCAGCAGCCAATCTATAGCGGGGGAGCAGTACTTC
>TRBD1|-|14|TRBJ2-4|TRBV5-6
CASSLGQGRNIQYF
TGTGCCAGCAGCCTCGGACAGGGGAGAAACATTCAGTACTTC
>TRBD2|-|16|TRBJ2-3|TRBV9
CASSVGASGRTDTQYF
TGTGCCAGCAGCGTAGGGGCTAGCGGGAGGACAGATACGCAGTATTTT
>TRBD1|-|16|TRBJ1-3|TRBV4-3
CASSQDRGQTGNTIYF
TGCGCCAGCAGCCAAGATAGGGGGCAAACTGGAAACACCATATATTTT
>TRBD2|-|18|TRBJ2-5|TRBV7-9
CASSPTPASGGSKETQYF
TGTGCCAGCAGCCCCACCCCGGCTAGCGGGGGAAGTAAAGAGACCCAGTACTTC
>-|-|17|TRBJ2-2|TRBV28
CASSFGGAPLNTGELFF
TGTGCCAGCAGTTTTGGGGGGGCTCCTTTGAACACCGGGGAGCTGTTTTTT
>TRBD2|-|18|TRBJ2-1|TRBV9
CASSHSQSGGLNYNEQFF
TGTGCCAGCAGCCACTCCCAATCGGGGGGACTGAACTACAATGAGCAGTTCTTC
>-|-|15|TRBJ1-2|TRBV23-1
CASSQRFTGSTGYTF
TGCGCCAGCAGTCAACGCTTTACAGGGTCGACGGGCTACACCTTC
>TRBD2|few|16|TRBJ2-2|TRBV11-3
CASSSARGEGTGELFF
TGTGCCAGCAGCTCGGCGCGGGGGGAGGGCACCGGGGAGCTGTTTTTT
>-|-|15|TRBJ2-5|TRBV7-2
CASSLVATSRETQYF
TGTGCCAGCAGCTTAGTAGCCACTAGCCGAGAGACCCAGTACTTC